What follows are 14 T cell receptor beta chains derived from one specimen sequenced in a study of blood T cell repertoires in COVID-19. Method: immunoSEQ multiplex PCR; TCRdb's copy keeps in-frame clones and lacks some. This table holds about 240,000 clones, 75% to 90% found once. Sequenced: PBMCs or T cells enriched from blood (not recorded which). These receptors were collected from a woman aged 40 to 49 with acute COVID-19.

The V call is TRBV24-1, the J call TRBJ2-2, with a possible D match to TRBD2 (7 bases). The CDR3 contains 16 residues. The germline V gene encodes CDR1 KGHDR and CDR2 SFDVKD. Trimming left V 5 bases short and J 1 base short, with 13 bases between. The CDR3 protein is CATSGWGGQNTGELFF. The CDR3 DNA follows: TGTGCCACCAGTGGGTGGGGGGGCCAGAACACCGGGGAGCTGTTTTTT.

This chain joins TRBV7-6 and TRBJ1-4; 7 nucleotides match TRBD1. This CDR3 spans 15 amino acids. Germline V gene lookup returns CDR1 SGHVS and CDR2 FNYEAQ. V shed 5 bases, J shed 7 bases, and the junction held 10 bases outside the gene matches. The chain's CDR3 is CASSQRGGAGEKLFF. The CDR3 DNA sequence: TGTGCCAGCAGCCAAAGAGGGGGCGCGGGTGAAAAACTGTTTTTT. The entire variable domain, with the rest obtained from reference TRBV7-6 and TRBJ1-4, is as follows: GAGVSQSPRYKVTKRGQDVALRCDPISGHVSLYWYRQALGQGPEFLTYFNYEAQQDKSGLPNDRFSAERPEGSISTLTIQRTEQRDSAMYRCASSQRGGAGEKLFFGSGTQLSVL.

This chain links TRBV6-5 with TRBJ2-1, with 11 nucleotides matching TRBD2. Germline loops: CDR1 MNHEY, CDR2 SVGAGI. The CDR3 spans 15 residues. Trimming at V came to 3 bases and at J to 5 bases, leaving 3 bases not matched to a gene. The CDR3 nucleotides are TGTGCCAGCAGTTATAGCGGGAGGGCCGACAATGAGCAGTTCTTC. Its translation: CASSYSGRADNEQFF.

This clone was seen a few times. Other DNA sequences in this specimen translate into the identical CDR3. V usage is TRBV5-1 and J usage is TRBJ2-1, with unresolved D. Trimming left V 0 bases short and J 10 bases short, with 8 bases between. CDR1 and CDR2 from the germline V gene are SGHRS and YFSETQ. The CDR3 contains 12 residues. CDR3 residues: CASSLAVGEQFF. The CDR3 bases are TGCGCCAGCAGCTTGGCAGTTGGCGAGCAGTTCTTC.

This clone was counted once. The V call is TRBV20-1, the J call TRBJ1-2, with D maybe TRBD1 (6 bases). The CDR3 length is 13 residues. V lost 3 bases and J 3 bases, leaving 11 bases between the germline ends. Per germline, CDR1 DFQATT and CDR2 SNEGSKA (reference sequence). In nucleotides, the CDR3 is TGCAGTGCTAGTCGGACAGCTTACTATGGCTACACCTTC. Translation gives CSASRTAYYGYTF.

This chain joins TRBV6-5 and TRBJ1-2; weak D call: TRBD1 (5 bases). This CDR3 spans 14 amino acids. Germline lookup yields CDR1 MNHEY and CDR2 SVGAGI. V lost 6 bases to trimming and J lost 7 bases, with 18 bases between them. The CDR3 coding sequence is TGTGCCAGCAGCGCCGTACAGGCACTGGGTGGCTACACCTTC. Protein product: CASSAVQALGGYTF.

V is TRBV4-2 and J is TRBJ1-5; D unresolved. Germline V gene data show CDR1 as LGHNA and CDR2 as YNFKEQ. The CDR3 contains 15 residues. Trimming took off 1 base at V and 4 bases at J, with 11 bases between the two ends. The CDR3 sequence: CASSQGRELNQPQHF. The CDR3 bases are TGTGCCAGCAGCCAAGGACGGGAGCTAAATCAGCCCCAGCATTTT.

The chain has TRBV28 and TRBJ1-2, with D perhaps TRBD1 (5 bases). Trimming removed 6 bases at V and 6 bases at J, with 17 bases between. This CDR3 is built from 14 residues. Germline V gene sequence: CDR1 MDHEN, CDR2 SYDVKM. This CDR3 is CASSLFDSLNGYTF. The CDR3 bases are TGTGCCAGCAGCCTTTTTGACAGCTTAAATGGCTACACCTTC.

This chain joins TRBV4-1 and TRBJ2-3, with D possibly being TRBD2 (5 bases). The CDR3 consists of 17 residues. The V gene lost 3 bases and the J gene lost 0 bases, with 16 bases spanning the gap. Germline V lookup: CDR1 MGHRA, CDR2 YSYEKL. Here the CDR3 reads CASSQGVAQTSTDTQYF. The CDR3 coding sequence is TGCGCCAGCAGCCAGGGCGTAGCGCAAACTAGCACAGATACGCAGTATTTT.

This rearrangement joins TRBV5-1 to TRBJ2-7; 11 bases match TRBD2. This CDR3 comprises 14 residues. Trimming cost V 4 bases and J 11 bases; bases outside gene matches: 11. Germline lookup yields CDR1 SGHRS and CDR2 YFSETQ. CDR3 in amino acids: CASSPTKTSGRKYF. The CDR3 DNA is TGCGCCAGCAGCCCAACAAAAACTAGCGGGAGAAAGTACTTC.

V is TRBV5-4 and J is TRBJ2-1; TRBD2 agrees at 8 bases. Germline loops: CDR1 SGHNT, CDR2 YYREEE (reference sequence). V was clipped by 0 bases and J by 2 bases; unmatched bases: 10. The CDR3 length is 18 residues. The CDR3 protein is CASSLAPQAGATYNEQFF. The CDR3 region has the DNA TGTGCCAGCAGCTTGGCCCCACAAGCGGGAGCGACCTACAATGAGCAGTTCTTC.

V and J are TRBV5-6 and TRBJ1-2; TRBD1 agrees at 8 bases. V was pared by 4 bases and J by 12 bases, with 17 bases of the junction left unmatched. This CDR3 region has 15 residues. Germline V lookup: CDR1 SGHDT, CDR2 YYEEEE. The CDR3 DNA reads as TGTGCCAGCAGCCTATTATCCGACAGGGGTTGGCTACACACCTTC. Protein product: CASSLLSDRGWLHTF.

The chain couples TRBV14 to TRBJ2-1, with 10 bases that match TRBD2. The germline CDR1 and CDR2 sequences are SGHDN and FVKESK. V trimming: 4 bases; J trimming: 10 bases; junction bases outside the gene matches: 10. The CDR3 runs to 15 residues. As DNA, the CDR3 is TGTGCCAGCAGCCGACGACTAGCGGGTGGGTCGGAGCAGTTCTTC. This translates into CASSRRLAGGSEQFF. Together with reference TRBV14 and TRBJ2-1, the CDR3 gives the full variable domain: EAGVTQFPSHSVIEKGQTVTLRCDPISGHDNLYWYRRVMGKEIKFLLHFVKESKQDESGMPNNRFLAERTGGTYSTLKVQPAELEDSGVYFCASSRRLAGGSEQFFGPGTRLTVL.

The gene calls are TRBV7-9 and TRBJ2-3; 8 nucleotides match TRBD2. Germline values: CDR1 SEHNR, CDR2 FQNEAQ (reference sequence). The CDR3 loop spans 16 amino acids. V shed 5 bases and J 1 base; nucleotides not matched to a gene: 8. The chain's CDR3 is CASSPGRAGGTDTQYF. The CDR3 DNA is TGTGCCAGCAGCCCCGGGAGGGCGGGAGGCACAGATACGCAGTATTTT. Supplemented by reference TRBV7-9 and TRBJ2-3, the full variable domain reads DTGVSQNPRHKITKRGQNVTFRCDPISEHNRLYWYRQTLGQGPEFLTYFQNEAQLEKSRLLSDRFSAERPKGSFSTLEIQRTEQGDSAMYLCASSPGRAGGTDTQYFGPGTRLTVL.